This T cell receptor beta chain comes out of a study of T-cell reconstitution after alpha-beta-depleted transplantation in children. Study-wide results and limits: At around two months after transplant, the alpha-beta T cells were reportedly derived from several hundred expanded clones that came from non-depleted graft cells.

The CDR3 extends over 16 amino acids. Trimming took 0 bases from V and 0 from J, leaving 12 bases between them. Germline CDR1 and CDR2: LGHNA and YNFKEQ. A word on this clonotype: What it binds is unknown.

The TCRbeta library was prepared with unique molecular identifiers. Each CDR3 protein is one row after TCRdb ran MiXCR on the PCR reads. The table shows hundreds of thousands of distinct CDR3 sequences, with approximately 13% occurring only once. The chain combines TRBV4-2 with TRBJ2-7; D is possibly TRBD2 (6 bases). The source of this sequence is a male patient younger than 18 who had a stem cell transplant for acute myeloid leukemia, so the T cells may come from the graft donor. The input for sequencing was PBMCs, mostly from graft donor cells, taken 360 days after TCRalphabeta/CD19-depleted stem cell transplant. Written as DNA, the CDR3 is TGTGCCAGCAGCCAAGATCGCGGGGACTCCTCCTACGAGCAGTACTTC. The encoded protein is CASSQDRGDSSYEQYF.